This T cell receptor (beta chain) was sequenced during a study of shared clonotypes between healthy human individuals. Study-wide results and caveats: Measured sharing among donors was expected to vary with sequencing depth.

CDR1 and CDR2 (germline): ENHRY, SYGVKD. This CDR3 is 13 amino acids long. Trimming pared 5 bases from V and 7 bases from J, leaving 14 bases between. Those who donated were healthy HIV-negative adults, with no recent acute infections or vaccinations reported. Unsorted PBMC replicate PCRs used roughly 270 ng DNA, around 28,000 T cell genomes. Authors' processing steps: For the immunoSEQ data, sequences were junction-only without quality scores, so filtering differed. Here immunoSEQ multiplex PCR was the method, and the copy in TCRdb shows in-frame clones only, minus some. V and J calls and clone size follow that table, whereas D and trimming were derived from the DNA. The sample consists of about 600,000 clones, around 78% of them appearing once. As regards this clone: Its matching antigen is unknown.

Sequenced input: PBMCs. This rearrangement joins TRBV10-3 to TRBJ1-1; TRBD1 might be the D (5 bases). The sequence came from a woman aged 40-49 years in good health. Some clones in this sample may be carry-over from other donors' samples. The CDR3 coding sequence is TGTGCCATCAGTCCCTTTGGGGCCGTTGAAGCTTTCTTT. It translates to CAISPFGAVEAFF.